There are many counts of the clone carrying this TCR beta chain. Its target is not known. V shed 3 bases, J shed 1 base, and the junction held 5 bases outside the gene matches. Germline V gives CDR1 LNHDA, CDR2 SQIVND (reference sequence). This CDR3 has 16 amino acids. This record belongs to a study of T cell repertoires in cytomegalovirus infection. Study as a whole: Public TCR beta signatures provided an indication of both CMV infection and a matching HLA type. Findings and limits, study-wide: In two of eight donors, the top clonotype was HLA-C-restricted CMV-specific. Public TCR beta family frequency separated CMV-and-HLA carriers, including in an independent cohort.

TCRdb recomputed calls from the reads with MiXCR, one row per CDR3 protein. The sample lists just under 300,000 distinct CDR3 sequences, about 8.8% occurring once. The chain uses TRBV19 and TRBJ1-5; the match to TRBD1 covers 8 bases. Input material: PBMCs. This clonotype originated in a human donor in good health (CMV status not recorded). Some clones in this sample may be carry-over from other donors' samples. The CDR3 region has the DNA TGTGCCAGTAGTATGAGGAACAGGGGGAGCAATCAGCCCCAGCATTTT. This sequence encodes CASSMRNRGSNQPQHF.